This T cell receptor beta chain was identified during a study of blood T cell repertoires in COVID-19. About the study: Samples representing acute and convalescent COVID-19 were sourced from the United States, Italy and Spain.

CDR3 length: 14 amino acids. V lost 4 bases, J lost 11 bases, and 11 bases stayed unmatched. Germline CDR1 reads SGHTA; CDR2 reads FQGTGA. Original processing notes: Nucleated cell number was recorded as an estimate derived from reference gene primer amplification. Sequenced by immunoSEQ multiplex PCR; TCRdb stores in-frame clones only, minus some. V, J and clone size were drawn from that table, and D and trimming were deduced from the DNA. The sample yields some 25,000 clones, more than 70% seen once. This TCR came from a human donor in a cohort sampled during active COVID-19. This chain uses TRBV7-3 with TRBJ2-3; 8 nucleotides align to TRBD2. The material sequenced was peripheral blood. CDR3 sequence reads: CASSSIPYGGEQYF. For the CDR3, the DNA is TGTGCCAGCAGCTCAATTCCCTACGGGGGGGAGCAGTATTTT.